Listed here is a single TCR beta chain. The sample originates from a study of control samples from healthy donors and cancer patients. Clones were sequenced by immunoSEQ multiplex PCR, and TCRdb holds only the in-frame ones, with some missing. The sample records 70,000 to 75,000 clones, roughly 90% being singletons. Deletions cut 5 bases from V and 4 bases from J, with 7 bases between. The CDR3 runs 12 residues. Per germline, CDR1 LGHDT and CDR2 YNNKEL (reference sequence). The gene calls are TRBV3-1 (or the pseudogene TRBV3-2) and TRBJ2-3, with TRBD1 as a possible D gene (5 bases). Sequencing was performed on blood. The clonotype comes from a woman aged 45-65 years in good health. CDR3 DNA: TGTGCCAGCAGCGACAGCGCAGATACGCAGTATTTT. Encoded protein: CASSDSADTQYF.